This T cell receptor beta chain was retrieved from a study of T cells after yellow fever vaccination. Across the whole study: The authors prepared low-cell-number fractions using SMART-Seq v4 Ultra Low Input. Study-wide results and caveats: Abundant clonotypes from the bulk population could get into FACS-sorted repertoires as contaminants. Relatively few clonotypes were ones that appeared in both CD4 and CD8 compartments.

Template switching by 5'RACE produced TCR cDNA, adding a universal primer site and UMIs. Each CDR3 protein gets one entry after TCRdb re-called the 5' RACE reads with MiXCR. Here the sample spans around 73,000 distinct CDR3 sequences, over 7.5% being singletons. About this clonotype: The antigen is undetermined.

This sequence was found in a man aged 30 to 45 who received the YFV17D yellow fever vaccine. The sequencing here drew on CD8+ T cells sorted from PBMCs, taken on the day of the yellow fever booster vaccination.

The CDR3, as DNA: TGTGCCAGCACCGAGGGTGTAGGCGGGGAGCTGTTTTTT. Its protein product is CASTEGVGGELFF. V is TRBV2 and J is TRBJ2-2; possible D gene TRBD2, 5 bases. V was clipped by 7 bases and J by 7 bases, with 13 bases between them. Germline V gene data show CDR1 as SNHLY and CDR2 as FYNNEI. The CDR3 sequence is 13 residues long.